The sequence of this TCR beta chain was determined in a study of T cell repertoires in cytomegalovirus infection. Study results and limitations: Predominance within the ex vivo response was attributable to HLA-C-restricted CMV-specific TCR beta clonotypes.

Only a few counts were recorded for this clonotype. The target antigen is unknown. This CDR3 spans 15 amino acids. Germline V gene lookup returns CDR1 MNHEY and CDR2 SMNVEV (reference sequence). With 6 bases clipped from V and 6 bases from J, the junction kept 13 bases outside the gene matches. TCRdb recomputed calls from the reads with MiXCR, one row per CDR3 protein. The repertoire includes 650,000 to 900,000 distinct CDR3 sequences, 32% of them detected once, and 12% sits in the top ten. The V gene is TRBV27, the J gene TRBJ2-7; 8 nucleotides match TRBD1. The TCR sequence derives from a human donor in good health (CMV status not recorded). Some clones in this sample may be carry-over from other donors' samples. Sequencing was performed on cultured CD8+ T cells from PBMCs, taken from culture after CMV antigen stimulation. This CDR3 is CASSVAGQGHREQYF. CDR3 sequence (DNA): TGTGCCAGCAGCGTTGCCGGACAGGGCCACCGCGAGCAGTACTTC.